Each of the 31 T cell receptor beta chains below was sequenced from the same sample in a study of spatial heterogeneity in lung cancer. Indicated time point: blood at routine non-recurrence follow-up after resection. Sequencing covered unsorted whole RNA taken from tumor, nontumor lung or frozen PBMC. MiXCR, run by TCRdb on the 5' RACE reads, gives a single entry per CDR3 protein. The sample carries some 120,000 distinct CDR3 sequences, 9.5% to 15% recorded once. The sequences come from PBMCs, collected at follow-up. The source is a male donor with early-stage non-small cell lung cancer.

This clonotype turned up a few times. This chain joins TRBV7-2 and TRBJ2-1; D unclear. CDR3 length: 16 residues. CDR1 is SGHTA, CDR2 FQGNSA, per germline. Trimming pared 1 base from V and 0 bases from J, leaving 10 bases between. Here the CDR3 reads CASSLGTFSSYNEQFF. CDR3 bases: TGTGCCAGCAGCTTAGGGACCTTCAGCTCCTACAATGAGCAGTTCTTC.

J is TRBJ2-2 and V is TRBV25-1; no clear D. Per germline, CDR1 MGHDK and CDR2 SYGVNS. This CDR3 spans 12 amino acids. Deletions cut 10 bases from V and 4 bases from J, with 10 bases between. CDR3 coding DNA: TGTGCCACCTTAAGGGCCACCGGGGAGCTGTTTTTT. Encoded protein: CATLRATGELFF.

In this sample, this clonotype turned up a few times. The V call is TRBV27, the J call TRBJ1-1; D is unresolved. CDR1 is MNHEY, CDR2 SMNVEV, per germline (reference sequence). The CDR3 covers 14 residues. V was trimmed by 3 bases and J by 5 bases, leaving 13 bases between them. CDR3 in DNA: TGTGCCAGCAGTTTCGACGGATTAGCTACTGAAGCTTTCTTT. Translating gives CASSFDGLATEAFF.

This clonotype was counted many times. J is TRBJ2-1 and V is TRBV7-3; 10 positions match TRBD1. CDR3 length: 15 residues. J was trimmed by 7 bases and V by 4 bases; bases with no gene match: 7. Germline CDR1 SGHTA, CDR2 FQGTGA. The CDR3 coding sequence is TGTGCCAGCAGCTCGGGGACAGGGGTATTGAATGAGCAGTTCTTC. Translating it yields CASSSGTGVLNEQFF.

This clonotype was counted a few times. This sequence joins TRBV10-3 and TRBJ1-2, with TRBD1 matching 8 bases. The CDR3 extends over 14 amino acids. V lost 4 bases, J lost 1 base, and 2 bases stayed unmatched. The germline CDR1 and CDR2 sequences are ENHRY and SYGVKD. In nucleotides, the CDR3 is TGTGCCATCAGTGGGACAGGGAATAACTATGGCTACACCTTC. This sequence encodes CAISGTGNNYGYTF.

This clonotype was counted ten times or more. The chain joins TRBV29-1 to TRBJ2-1; D gene unclear. V lost 2 bases, J lost 9 bases, and 8 bases lay in between. This CDR3 is 11 amino acids long. Germline CDR1 is SQVTM and CDR2 is ANQGSEA. Here the CDR3 DNA reads TGCAGCGTTGAATCGGCTGGTGAGCAGTTCTTC. Translating gives CSVESAGEQFF.

This clonotype was recorded a few times. The rearrangement links TRBV7-8 to TRBJ2-1; perhaps TRBD1 as D (5 bases). Germline V gene data show CDR1 as SGHVS and CDR2 as FQNEAQ. The CDR3 contains 15 residues. Trimming removed 5 bases from V and 6 bases from J, with 17 bases in between. This CDR3 is CASSQRLRQFNEQFF. The DNA of the CDR3 is TGTGCCAGCAGCCAAAGGCTGAGACAGTTCAATGAGCAGTTCTTC.

V gene TRBV5-1 combines with J gene TRBJ2-5; tentative D call: TRBD2 (6 bases). Per the germline V gene, CDR1 is SGHRS and CDR2 is YFSETQ. V gave up 4 bases and J gave up 2 bases, with 18 bases separating them. This CDR3 has 16 amino acids. CDR3 protein: CASSRATASDQETQYF. The CDR3 region has the DNA TGCGCCAGCAGCCGCGCGACGGCTAGCGATCAAGAGACCCAGTACTTC.

The chain is built from TRBV19 and TRBJ2-7; D is uncertain. Trimming stripped 0 bases from V and 1 base from J, with 4 bases between. Germline V lookup: CDR1 LNHDA, CDR2 SQIVND (reference sequence). CDR3 length: 13 residues. Written as DNA, the CDR3 is TGTGCCAGTAGTATAGATCGGTCCTACGAGCAGTACTTC. This encodes CASSIDRSYEQYF. The full variable domain, its missing parts supplied by reference TRBV19 and TRBJ2-7, is DGGITQSPKYLFRKEGQNVTLSCEQNLNHDAMYWYRQDPGQGLRLIYYSQIVNDFQKGDIAEGYSVSREKKESFPLTVTSAQKNPTAFYLCASSIDRSYEQYFGPGTRLTVT.

This clonotype has only a few counts. The V and J genes are TRBV6-4 and TRBJ1-6; 7 bases fit TRBD1. Germline values: CDR1 MRHNA, CDR2 SNTAGT. This CDR3 region has 15 residues. The junction had 8 bases not matched to a gene; V was cut back by 6 bases and J by 6 bases. The CDR3 loop is CASSPNRDSNSPLHF. CDR3 nucleotides: TGTGCCAGCAGCCCTAACCGGGACAGTAATTCACCCCTCCACTTT.

This clonotype was seen many times. V is TRBV2 and J is TRBJ2-7, with 7 bases lining up with TRBD1. The CDR3 is 13 amino acids. The V gene's germline CDR1 is SNHLY and CDR2 FYNNEI. Losses at the gene ends were 7 bases for V and 4 bases for J; bases not matched to a gene: 7. Here the CDR3 DNA reads TGTGCCAGCAATCGACAGGGCCAATACGAGCAGTACTTC. It codes for CASNRQGQYEQYF. Full variable domain (rest looked up from reference TRBV2 and TRBJ2-7): EPEVTQTPSHQVTQMGQEVILRCVPISNHLYFYWYRQILGQKVEFLVSFYNNEISEKSEIFDDQFSVERPDGSNFTLKIRSTKLEDSAMYFCASNRQGQYEQYFGPGTRLTVT.

This clonotype was counted ten times or more. The chain carries TRBV5-4 and TRBJ2-3; 8 bases are a match to TRBD2. The CDR3 covers 12 residues. V gave up 4 bases and J gave up 13 bases; unmatched junction bases: 8. From germline, CDR1 is SGHNT and CDR2 YYREEE (reference sequence). The CDR3 here is CASSERGRLKYF. The CDR3 nucleotides are TGTGCCAGCAGCGAGCGGGGGAGGCTGAAGTATTTT.

This chain uses TRBV29-1 with TRBJ2-3, with no clear D. This CDR3 spans 10 amino acids. Germline V gene sequence: CDR1 SQVTM, CDR2 ANQGSEA. V lost 3 bases, J lost 6 bases, and 4 bases lay in between. CDR3 nucleotide sequence: TGCAGCGTTGATTCCGATACGCAGTATTTT. Protein: CSVDSDTQYF.

The table lists this clonotype with many counts. The chain joins TRBV4-1 to TRBJ2-3; D gene unclear. Germline CDR1 and CDR2: MGHRA and YSYEKL. The V and J ends lost 1 base and 1 base respectively, with 18 bases between them. CDR3 length: 18 residues. CDR3 protein: CASSQVAATGPGTDTQYF. The CDR3 DNA reads as TGCGCCAGCAGCCAAGTGGCAGCCACCGGTCCTGGCACAGATACGCAGTATTTT.

This clonotype was picked up many times. The chain carries TRBV19 and TRBJ2-3; 8 nucleotides line up with TRBD2. Germline assignment: CDR1 LNHDA and CDR2 SQIVND (reference sequence). The CDR3 extends over 15 amino acids. After removal of 7 bases from V and 2 bases from J, the junction contained 8 bases not matched to a gene. The CDR3 DNA reads as TGTGCCAGTACCTGGGGTAGCGGGGACACAGATACGCAGTATTTT. This encodes CASTWGSGDTDTQYF.

The rearrangement joins TRBV7-9 to TRBJ2-2, with unresolved D. The CDR3 sequence is 16 residues long. Per the germline V gene, CDR1 is SEHNR and CDR2 is FQNEAQ (reference sequence). With 2 bases removed from V and 0 bases from J, the gap between germline ends came to 10 bases. The CDR3 sequence: CASSLSNTANTGELFF. CDR3 DNA sequence: TGTGCCAGCAGCTTAAGTAACACAGCGAACACCGGGGAGCTGTTTTTT.

This chain joins TRBV5-1 and TRBJ1-1; 12 nucleotides agree with TRBD1. Germline V CDR1 and CDR2: SGHRS, YFSETQ. V was pared by 6 bases and J by 0 bases, with 12 bases of the junction left unmatched. The length of the CDR3 is 18 residues. This chain's CDR3 is CASKGQGAGELVNTEAFF. The DNA of the CDR3 is TGCGCCAGCAAGGGACAGGGGGCGGGAGAATTGGTGAACACTGAAGCTTTCTTT. Using reference TRBV5-1 and TRBJ1-1 for the parts outside the CDR3, the full variable domain is KAGVTQTPRYLIKTRGQQVTLSCSPISGHRSVSWYQQTPGQGLQFLFEYFSETQRNKGNFPGRFSGRQFSNSRSEMNVSTLELGDSALYLCASKGQGAGELVNTEAFFGQGTRLTVV.

J is TRBJ1-2 and V is TRBV6-2 or TRBV6-3, with 7 bases lining up with TRBD1. The CDR3 runs to 14 residues. Germline loops: CDR1 MNHEY, CDR2 SVGEGT. J was trimmed by 4 bases and V by 5 bases; bases with no gene match: 7. The CDR3 DNA follows: TGTGCCAGCAGTCGACAGGGAAAAGCCTATGGCTACACCTTC. Amino acid sequence: CASSRQGKAYGYTF.

The chain joins TRBV12-3 or TRBV12-4 to TRBJ2-1; unclear D gene. V was pared by 2 bases and J by 8 bases, with 13 bases between. The CDR3 is made up of 14 amino acids. CDR3 sequence (DNA): TGTGCCAGCAGTTTATTCGGTCTACGGGATGAGCAGTTCTTC. The encoded protein is CASSLFGLRDEQFF.

This clonotype was seen only a few times. The chain uses TRBV19 and TRBJ1-2; 7 nucleotides align to TRBD1. Germline loops: CDR1 LNHDA, CDR2 SQIVND (reference sequence). The J segment lost 0 bases and the V segment lost 3 bases, leaving 7 bases of the junction unmatched. The CDR3 runs to 16 residues. CDR3 region: CASSIRGGASNYGYTF. The DNA for the CDR3 is TGTGCCAGTAGTATCCGAGGGGGCGCTTCTAACTATGGCTACACCTTC.

This clonotype qualifies as medium-sized. This chain connects TRBV2 to TRBJ2-3, with D unclear. The CDR3 length is 13 residues. The V gene lost 8 bases and the J gene lost 0 bases, with 9 bases spanning the gap. Germline values: CDR1 SNHLY, CDR2 FYNNEI. As DNA, the CDR3 is TGTGCCAGCCGTAGGGATAGCACAGATACGCAGTATTTT. This encodes CASRRDSTDTQYF.

This clonotype was seen a few times. This chain links TRBV12-5 with TRBJ1-2, with D hard to call. The V end was cut by 3 bases, the J end by 2 bases, with 13 bases between. Germline V gene lookup returns CDR1 LGHNT and CDR2 FRNRAP. The CDR3 loop spans 15 amino acids. The CDR3 nucleotides read TGTGCTAGTGGTTTCCTCGCAGAATCCAACTATGGCTACACCTTC. Translated: CASGFLAESNYGYTF.

V usage is TRBV6-5 and J usage is TRBJ2-1, with a possible D match to TRBD2 (5 bases). The V gene lost 5 bases and the J gene lost 1 base, with 15 bases spanning the gap. The CDR3 runs to 16 residues. Germline CDR1 MNHEY, CDR2 SVGAGI. CDR3 protein: CASSVVGGRSYNEQFF. The CDR3, as DNA: TGTGCCAGCAGTGTCGTCGGCGGGCGATCCTACAATGAGCAGTTCTTC.

The table lists this clonotype with many counts. This chain connects TRBV20-1 to TRBJ1-1; D call uncertain. Trimming pared 5 bases from V and 5 bases from J, leaving 12 bases between. Per the germline V gene, CDR1 is DFQATT and CDR2 is SNEGSKA (reference sequence). The CDR3 has 12 residues. The CDR3 loop reads CSASSGWTEAFF. The CDR3 region has the DNA TGCAGTGCTTCATCGGGCTGGACTGAAGCTTTCTTT.

This clonotype was seen just once. This chain joins TRBV6-6 and TRBJ1-1; D unclear. This CDR3 is 11 amino acids long. Per germline, CDR1 MNHNY and CDR2 SVGAGI (reference sequence). Trimming pared 6 bases from V and 5 bases from J, leaving 7 bases between. CDR3 region: CASSRDTEAFF. The CDR3 DNA follows: TGTGCCAGCAGCCGGGATACTGAAGCTTTCTTT.

The chain employs TRBV28 and TRBJ2-2; D is unclear. V was shortened by 7 bases and J by 5 bases, with 11 bases between the two germline ends. The CDR3 consists of 13 residues. Germline values: CDR1 MDHEN, CDR2 SYDVKM. CDR3 coding DNA: TGTGCCAGCACCCTTGGCAAAACCGGGGAGCTGTTTTTT. It yields the protein CASTLGKTGELFF.

The rearrangement joins TRBV2 to TRBJ2-1, with unresolved D. Deletions cut 4 bases from V and 10 bases from J, with 11 bases between. The germline V gene has CDR1 SNHLY and CDR2 FYNNEI. The CDR3 spans 12 residues. The CDR3 reads CASSAGGREQFF. CDR3 nucleotide sequence: TGTGCCAGCAGTGCTGGCGGACGGGAGCAGTTCTTC.

J is TRBJ2-2 and V is TRBV4-3; no reliable D call. Per the germline V gene, CDR1 is LGHNA and CDR2 is YSLEER. This CDR3 has 14 amino acids. Trimming cost V 1 base and J 4 bases, with 7 bases left between them. The CDR3 protein is CASSQAFATGELFF. CDR3 coding DNA: TGCGCCAGCAGCCAAGCGTTCGCCACCGGGGAGCTGTTTTTT.

The table lists this clonotype with many counts. The chain links TRBV6-2 or TRBV6-3 to TRBJ2-7; TRBD1 matches 9 bases. After removal of 3 bases from V and 5 bases from J, the junction contained 5 bases not matched to a gene. The germline V gene has CDR1 MNHEY and CDR2 SVGEGT. This CDR3 has 14 amino acids. Here the CDR3 DNA reads TGTGCCAGCAGTTATGGACAGGGGAGGCACGAGCAGTACTTC. Amino acids: CASSYGQGRHEQYF.

The chain joins TRBV20-1 to TRBJ1-1; 8 positions match TRBD1. With 5 bases clipped from V and 1 base from J, the junction kept 9 bases outside the gene matches. The CDR3 has 15 amino acids. Looked up from germline, CDR1 is DFQATT and CDR2 is SNEGSKA (reference sequence). This chain's CDR3 is CSASQGDAWNTEAFF. CDR3 sequence (DNA): TGCAGTGCTTCACAGGGGGACGCATGGAACACTGAAGCTTTCTTT.

This clonotype appeared a few times. The chain carries TRBV2 and TRBJ2-7; TRBD1 might be the D (6 bases). There are 14 residues in the CDR3. Germline values: CDR1 SNHLY, CDR2 FYNNEI. The V end lost 4 bases, the J end lost 0 bases, and 10 bases lay between the germline ends. The CDR3 protein is CASSARTVSYEQYF. The CDR3 DNA reads as TGTGCCAGCAGTGCAAGGACAGTCTCCTACGAGCAGTACTTC.